This entry features one T cell receptor beta chain sequence. Its antigen is not identified. The sample originates from a study of T cell repertoires in cytomegalovirus infection. Trimming left V 6 bases short and J 0 bases short, with 11 bases between. The CDR3 has 14 residues. CDR1 and CDR2 from the germline V gene are ENHRY and SYGVKD. One entry per CDR3 protein, called by TCRdb with MiXCR from the reads. The table has around 900,000 distinct CDR3 sequences, under 40% seen once. This TCR was recovered from a human donor in good health (CMV status not recorded). Some clones in this sample may be carry-over from other donors' samples. This rearrangement joins TRBV10-3 to TRBJ2-5; D gene ambiguous. Source: cultured CD8+ T cells from PBMCs, taken from culture after CMV antigen stimulation. CDR3 sequence: CAISLDGDQETQYF. In nucleotides, the CDR3 is TGTGCCATCAGCCTTGATGGGGACCAAGAGACCCAGTACTTC.